These 8 T cell receptor beta chains share one sample of origin, sequenced in a study of shared clonotypes between healthy human individuals. Here immunoSEQ multiplex PCR was the method, and the copy in TCRdb shows in-frame clones only, minus some. The sample records some 320,000 clones, roughly 91% being singletons. The sample was memory CD8+ T cells sorted from blood. The subset: CD45RO+ cells pooled with CCR7-negative TemRA cells. These TCRs come from a man aged 18 to 29 in good health.

This clone was detected only once. V and J are TRBV27 and TRBJ1-2; 7 bases are shared with TRBD1. In germline, CDR1 is MNHEY, CDR2 SMNVEV (reference sequence). CDR3 size: 16 residues. The junction had 13 bases not matched to a gene; V was cut back by 5 bases and J by 4 bases. The CDR3 protein is CASSPSVGTEIYGYTF. CDR3 DNA: TGTGCCAGCAGTCCGTCGGTGGGGACAGAAATCTATGGCTACACCTTC.

The rearrangement uses TRBV6-6 and TRBJ2-7, with D unresolved. Looked up from germline, CDR1 is MNHNY and CDR2 is SVGAGI (reference sequence). This CDR3 is 12 amino acids long. Between the trimmed V and J ends, which lost 6 bases and 1 base, there was a span of 7 bases. The CDR3 protein is CASSLGSYEQYF. DNA for the CDR3: TGTGCCAGCAGCCTGGGGTCCTACGAGCAGTACTTC.

The rearrangement uses TRBV7-8 and TRBJ2-5; no clear D. The CDR3 extends over 12 amino acids. Germline V gene sequence: CDR1 SGHVS, CDR2 FQNEAQ. V was cut by 5 bases and J by 5 bases, with 9 bases left in between. The CDR3 DNA reads as TGTGCCAGCAGCCCCCCTGCGGAGACCCAGTACTTC. Translated, it gives CASSPPAETQYF.

The V and J genes are TRBV12-5 and TRBJ2-7; 7 nucleotides agree with TRBD1. V was pared by 2 bases and J by 2 bases, with 12 bases of the junction left unmatched. Germline values: CDR1 LGHNT, CDR2 FRNRAP. CDR3 length: 17 amino acids. DNA of the CDR3: TGTGCTAGTGGTTTGCCCACCCACAGGGGACCCACCTACGAGCAGTACTTC. Encoded protein: CASGLPTHRGPTYEQYF.

The chain uses TRBV2 and TRBJ2-7; D gene uncertain. The CDR3 is made up of 14 amino acids. Trimming stripped 11 bases from V and 4 bases from J, with 21 bases between. Germline CDR1 reads SNHLY; CDR2 reads FYNNEI. CDR3 protein: CAWTSDRTAYEQYF. The CDR3 DNA is TGTGCCTGGACCTCCGACCGAACAGCGTACGAGCAGTACTTC.

This sequence joins TRBV11-2 and TRBJ2-7; TRBD1 is a possible D gene (6 bases). The CDR3 loop spans 15 amino acids. Germline loops: CDR1 SGHAT, CDR2 FQNNGV. The V and J ends lost 3 bases and 3 bases respectively, with 15 bases between them. The CDR3 DNA reads as TGTGCCAGCAGCTTGGTCCCGACAGGTTTCTACGAGCAGTACTTC. Protein: CASSLVPTGFYEQYF.

This clone was seen only a few times. The genes are TRBV2 and TRBJ2-2; 9 bases align to TRBD1. Germline CDR1 is SNHLY and CDR2 is FYNNEI. The CDR3 contains 15 residues. The V segment lost 3 bases and the J segment 7 bases; nucleotides outside the gene matches: 6. The CDR3 sequence: CASSERQGVFGELFF. As DNA, the CDR3 is TGTGCCAGCAGTGAGAGACAGGGGGTATTCGGGGAGCTGTTTTTT.

This sequence joins TRBV5-6 and TRBJ1-6, with D uncertain. CDR1 and CDR2 (germline): SGHDT, YYEEEE. The CDR3 consists of 16 residues. Trimming shortened V by 4 bases and J by 3 bases, and 14 bases separated the two germline ends. The CDR3 sequence: CASSVRGRSYNSPLHF. The DNA for the CDR3 is TGTGCCAGCAGCGTAAGAGGGAGAAGCTATAATTCACCCCTCCACTTT.